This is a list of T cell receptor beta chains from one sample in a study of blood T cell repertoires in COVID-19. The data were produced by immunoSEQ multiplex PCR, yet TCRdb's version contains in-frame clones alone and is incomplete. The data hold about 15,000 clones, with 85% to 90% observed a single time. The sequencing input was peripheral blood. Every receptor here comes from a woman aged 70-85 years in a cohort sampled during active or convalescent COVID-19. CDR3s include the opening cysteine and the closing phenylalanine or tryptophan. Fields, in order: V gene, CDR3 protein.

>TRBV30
CAWSRGNTDTQYF
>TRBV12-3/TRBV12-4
CASSGTGDSPLHF
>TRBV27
CASSLNRAAVRTQYF
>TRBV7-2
CASSLRYHRGRINNEQFF
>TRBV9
CASSQKHSGGAVYNEQFF
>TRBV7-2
CASSPGLITDTQYF
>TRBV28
CASSFRGISGNTIYF
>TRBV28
CASSLVQGLNSPLHF
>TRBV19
CASSSTGATTDTQYF
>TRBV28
CASSRAGGNYGYTF
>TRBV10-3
CAISQGLAGPGETQYF
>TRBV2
CASSADRGDGYTF
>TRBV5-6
CASSLVGLGEKLFF
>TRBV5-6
CASSFRGLFNYGYTF
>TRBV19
CASSSMASGNTIYF
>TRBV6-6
CASSLEGKLFF
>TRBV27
CASSLNPRAGGGQETQYF
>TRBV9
CASSVQGWGDTQYF
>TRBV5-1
CASSLAPGRNTEAFF
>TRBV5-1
CASSLDTGNSPLHF
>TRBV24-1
CATRGGAYNEQFF
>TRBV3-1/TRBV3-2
CASSPRGQYGYTF
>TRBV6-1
CASSELTSGGPSGANVLTF
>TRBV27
CASSSWRDRGFPNYGYTF
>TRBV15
CATSRDHGSYEQYF
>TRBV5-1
CASSLAPGGTDTQYF
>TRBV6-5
CASRTGGEKLFF
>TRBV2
CASSERGGRRYNSPLHF
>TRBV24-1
CATPPPAVLSNQPQHF